This record covers a single TCR beta chain. This clonotype was picked up a small number of times. Its antigen remains undetermined. Base qualities are not at hand, and no much larger clone is one base apart. The sample originates from a study of blood T cells in healthy people across ages (dated by TCRdb to between 2014 and 2017). Turning to the overall study: In model experiments, template switching captured about one uniquely barcoded TCR beta cDNA molecule for every two T cells. Age-related changes in TCR beta repertoire diversity were measured in the study by deep sequencing normalized with unique cDNA molecular identifiers. Two additional independent replicas of 1 million unique cDNA reads from the same blood draw were analyzed for two donors (one aged 18 to 30 and one aged 80 or older). Donors were grouped into four age groups: young (average roughly 15 years), middle-aged (roughly 40), aged (over 55) and long-lived (just over 80). Donors of different ages were randomly distributed across sequencing lanes to avoid experimental bias.

CDR1 is given as DFQATT and CDR2 as SNEGSKA, both from the germline V gene (reference sequence). From the cysteine through the phenylalanine, the CDR3 covers 13 amino acids. Only the CDR3 DNA is retained, 39 bases long and in frame from the first base. The trim is 6 bases for V and 4 bases for J, with a gap of 13 bases between the germline ends. The full study reports these points: Compared with the aged group, the long-lived group had more naive CD4+ T cells, fewer expanded clones and increased TCR diversity, a pattern suggesting age selection. Observed TCR beta diversity per million T cells fell roughly linearly with age, and a significant reduction was already apparent by age roughly 41. Since profiling was done on bulk unsorted PBMCs, naive and antigen-experienced compartments could not be conclusively compared. Because donor CMV infection status was unknown, age-related changes in expanded clonotypes were potentially confounded. A strong correlation was found between observed TCR beta diversity and the percentage of naive T cells measured by flow cytometry. Total diversity estimates from one million sequenced T cells were considered lower bounds and underestimates.

The library relied on 5' RACE. The sample was run on an Illumina HiSeq 2500. The second PCR ran for roughly 7 to 11 cycles and used a J-beta primer mix along with a sample-barcoded 5' primer. A template-switch 5' adaptor carrying 12 random nucleotides introduced a unique molecular identifier onto each TCR beta cDNA molecule. At least 3 million CDR3-containing paired-end reads were obtained from each sample. First-strand cDNA synthesis was performed from all RNA using the Mint cDNA synthesis kit, with priming by a TRBC-specific oligonucleotide. After uracil-DNA glycosylase treatment, a first 18-cycle PCR used universal primers M1SS and BC2_uni_R on all cDNA. On the authors' methods: Normalization of each sample was performed by random selection of 1 million high-quality reads, each carrying a distinct molecular identifier. Instead of being binned into consensus sequences, reads that shared molecular identifiers were thrown out. MiTCR, set to a Q25 quality threshold and the strictest error-elimination algorithm, was used for CDR3 identification, clonotype clustering and error correction. Lower-bound total TCR beta diversity was estimated with a nonparametric unseen species model using Euler transformation. TCRdb reran the public reads through fastp at Q25 and MiXCR, keeping productive beta chains. All rows with the same CDR3 protein become a single entry with the most common DNA and genes. None of the V and J calls come from the authors' own analysis; TCRdb made them. Present in this sample are around 1,100,000 distinct CDR3 sequences, 35% to 40% of which were seen just once. The ten most abundant clones make up around 13% of the sample.

Systemically healthy Caucasian individuals from Russia, over 30 in total and aged about 6 to 90 years, were included as donors. Around 9.8 milliliters of peripheral blood were collected from each donor into EDTA-treated Vacutainer tubes. PBMCs were isolated by Ficoll-Paque density-gradient centrifugation, with at least 6.5 million obtained per sample. Trizol reagent was used to extract total RNA from the PBMCs, yielding at least 6 micrograms per sample. For every donor, flow cytometry on a PBMC aliquot measured the percentage of naive CD45RAhigh/CD27high T cells. The sample taken for sequencing was blood. Recombination connected TRBV20-1 to TRBJ1-3; TRBD1 is perhaps the D gene, given 5 matching bases. The source of this sequence is a man in his late teens or twenties in good health. CDR3 region: CSARAGIGNTIYF. The DNA is TGCAGTGCCAGGGCAGGGATCGGAAACACCATATATTTT.